Listed below are T cell receptor beta chains from one sample, sequenced in a study of blood T cell repertoires in COVID-19. Clones were sequenced by immunoSEQ multiplex PCR, and TCRdb holds only the in-frame ones, with some missing. The sample has fewer than 350,000 clones, 88% seen once; the top ten hold 0.8% to 1%. Sequenced sample: PBMCs or T cells enriched from blood (not recorded which). These receptors were obtained from a woman aged 25 to 39 who had recovered from COVID-19. CDR3s include the opening cysteine and the closing phenylalanine or tryptophan. D genes are given only for firm matches. Clone size is given for some rows only: seen once, a few or many times, or a class if the clone is expanded.

once	TRBJ2-7	TRBV27	TRBD1	CASSLSGQPYEQYF	TGTGCCAGCAGTTTATCGGGACAGCCCTACGAGCAGTACTTC
.	TRBJ1-1	TRBV2	.	CASSEQQRPGAFF	TGTGCCAGCAGTGAACAACAGAGACCCGGTGCTTTCTTT
.	TRBJ1-5	TRBV28	.	CASESITGIVNQPQHF	TGTGCCAGCGAGTCCATAACAGGAATTGTTAATCAGCCCCAGCATTTT
.	TRBJ1-6	TRBV18	TRBD1	CASSLDRVNSPLHF	TGTGCCAGCTCCCTTGACAGGGTAAATTCACCCCTCCACTTT
.	TRBJ2-2	TRBV12-3/TRBV12-4	.	CASSGHPTGELFF	TGTGCCAGCAGTGGCCACCCCACCGGGGAGCTGTTTTTT
.	TRBJ2-7	TRBV9	TRBD2	CASSVEGLGYEQYF	TGTGCCAGCAGCGTAGAAGGACTAGGCTATGAGCAGTACTTC
.	TRBJ2-7	TRBV28	TRBD2	CANQASGRVYEQYF	TGTGCCAACCAAGCTAGCGGGAGAGTCTACGAGCAGTACTTC
.	TRBJ2-6	TRBV27	.	CASSFQGLSGANVLTF	TGTGCCAGCAGTTTTCAGGGACTCTCTGGGGCCAACGTCCTGACTTTC
.	TRBJ2-7	TRBV28	TRBD1	CASSLTGGIILEQYF	TGTGCCAGCAGTTTAACAGGGGGCATAATATTGGAGCAGTACTTC
.	TRBJ1-1	TRBV29-1	TRBD1	CNVFQGAYTEAFF	TGCAACGTCTTCCAGGGGGCCTACACTGAAGCTTTCTTT
.	TRBJ1-1	TRBV27	.	CASSLSPLGGYTEAFF	TGTGCCAGCAGTTTATCCCCCCTGGGAGGGTACACTGAAGCTTTCTTT
once	TRBJ2-1	TRBV10-2	.	CASSESPSDRANEQFF	TGCGCCAGCAGTGAGTCCCCCAGCGATCGAGCCAATGAGCAGTTCTTC
.	TRBJ2-2	TRBV21-1	.	CASTDRGGRTGELFF	TGTGCCAGCACCGACAGGGGAGGGAGGACCGGGGAGCTGTTTTTT
.	TRBJ2-2	TRBV18	TRBD1	CASSPDRGLTGELFF	TGTGCCAGCTCACCGGACAGGGGACTCACCGGGGAGCTGTTTTTT
.	TRBJ2-2	TRBV6-1	TRBD2	CASSEAGAGGPNTGELFF	TGTGCCAGCAGTGAAGCAGGAGCGGGAGGCCCGAACACCGGGGAGCTGTTTTTT
.	TRBJ1-4	TRBV18	.	CASSIDLPNEKLFF	TGTGCCAGCTCAATAGATCTCCCTAATGAAAAACTGTTTTTT
.	TRBJ2-7	TRBV28	.	CASILCRAGERFGQYF	TGTGCCTCAATTCTTTGCAGGGCAGGCGAACGTTTTGGGCAGTACTTC
once	TRBJ2-7	TRBV7-9	.	CASSRDSRYEQYF	TGTGCCAGCAGCCGTGACAGCCGCTACGAGCAGTACTTC
.	TRBJ1-1	TRBV2	.	CASILQGTEAFF	TGTGCCAGCATACTACAGGGCACTGAAGCTTTCTTT
.	TRBJ2-3	TRBV11-3	TRBD2	CASSFPRGRGGQDTQYF	TGTGCCAGCAGCTTCCCCAGGGGCCGGGGGGGCCAAGATACGCAGTATTTT
once	TRBJ2-2	TRBV11-3	.	CASSPTGTPGELFF	TGTGCCAGCAGCCCCACAGGGACACCGGGGGAGCTGTTTTTT
.	TRBJ1-3	TRBV7-9	TRBD1	CASSLGPGQGPSSGNTIYF	TGTGCCAGCAGCTTGGGCCCGGGACAGGGACCGAGCTCTGGAAACACCATATATTTT
.	TRBJ1-1	TRBV7-9	.	CASSQAPGPQEAFF	TGTGCCAGCAGCCAGGCCCCAGGGCCCCAAGAAGCTTTCTTT
.	TRBJ2-3	TRBV27	TRBD2	CASSTRAGRTDTQYF	TGTGCCAGCAGCACCCGGGCCGGGAGGACAGATACGCAGTATTTT
.	TRBJ1-2	TRBV28	.	CATDRLANYGYTF	TGTGCCACCGACAGGTTAGCTAACTATGGCTACACCTTC
once	TRBJ1-2	TRBV5-1	TRBD1	CASSLEATGTGYTF	TGCGCCAGCAGCTTGGAGGCGACAGGGACTGGCTACACCTTC
once	TRBJ2-7	TRBV7-9	TRBD2	CASSGRGLKHYEQYF	TGTGCCAGCAGCGGGAGGGGTCTCAAGCACTACGAGCAGTACTTC
.	TRBJ2-1	TRBV7-9	.	CASSLGTGRDNEQFF	TGTGCCAGCAGCTTAGGTACAGGGAGGGACAATGAGCAGTTCTTC